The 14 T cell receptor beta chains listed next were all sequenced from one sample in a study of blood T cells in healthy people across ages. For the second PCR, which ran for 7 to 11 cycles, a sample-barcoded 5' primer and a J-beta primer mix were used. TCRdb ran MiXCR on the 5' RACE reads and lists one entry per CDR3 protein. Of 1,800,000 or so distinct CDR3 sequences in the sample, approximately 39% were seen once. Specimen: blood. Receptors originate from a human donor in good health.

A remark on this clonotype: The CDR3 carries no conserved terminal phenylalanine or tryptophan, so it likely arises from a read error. Here the CDR3 reads CASSIRDNYEQYC. For the CDR3, the DNA is TGTGCCAGCAGCATCCGGGACAACTACGAGCAGTACTGC. The chain carries TRBV5-5 and TRBJ2-7; the D gene is possibly TRBD1 (6 bases). The germline V gene encodes CDR1 SGHKS and CDR2 YYEKEE (reference sequence). The CDR3 consists of 13 residues. V shed 4 bases and J shed 3 bases, with 11 bases lying between them.

This CDR3 reads CATSRGAGRRSEKLFF. The CDR3 DNA sequence: TGTGCCACCAGCAGAGGGGCAGGCAGGCGTTCTGAAAAACTGTTTTTT. The chain employs TRBV15 and TRBJ1-4; D call uncertain. Germline-derived CDR1 and CDR2 are LNHNV and YYDKDF (reference sequence). V dropped 1 base and J dropped 7 bases, with 16 bases sitting between them. The CDR3 runs 16 residues.

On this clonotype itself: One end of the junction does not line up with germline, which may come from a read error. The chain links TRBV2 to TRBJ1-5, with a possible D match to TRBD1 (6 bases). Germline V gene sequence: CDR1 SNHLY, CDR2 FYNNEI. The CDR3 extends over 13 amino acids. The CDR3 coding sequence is TGCGCCACCAAAGAACAGGGTATGCAGCCCCAGCATTTT. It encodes CATKEQGMQPQHF.

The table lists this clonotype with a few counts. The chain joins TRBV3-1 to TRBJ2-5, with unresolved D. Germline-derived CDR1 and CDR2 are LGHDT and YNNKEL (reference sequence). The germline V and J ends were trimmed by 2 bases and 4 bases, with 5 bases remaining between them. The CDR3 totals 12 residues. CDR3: CASSQWGETQYF. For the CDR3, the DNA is TGTGCCAGCAGCCAATGGGGAGAGACCCAGTACTTC.

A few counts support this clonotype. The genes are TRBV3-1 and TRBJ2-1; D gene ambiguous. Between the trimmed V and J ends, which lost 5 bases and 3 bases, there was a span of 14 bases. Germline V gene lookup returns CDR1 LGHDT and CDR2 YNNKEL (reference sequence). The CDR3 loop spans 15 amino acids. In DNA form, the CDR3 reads TGTGCCAGCAGCTTGGTAGGGTACAACTACAATGAGCAGTTCTTC. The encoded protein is CASSLVGYNYNEQFF.

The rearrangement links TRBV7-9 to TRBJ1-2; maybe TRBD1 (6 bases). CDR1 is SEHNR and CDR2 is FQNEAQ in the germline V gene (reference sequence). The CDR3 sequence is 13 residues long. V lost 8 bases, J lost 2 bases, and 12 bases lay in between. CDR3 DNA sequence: TGTGCCAGCGAGCGGGACACCAACTATGGCTACACCTTC. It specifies CASERDTNYGYTF.

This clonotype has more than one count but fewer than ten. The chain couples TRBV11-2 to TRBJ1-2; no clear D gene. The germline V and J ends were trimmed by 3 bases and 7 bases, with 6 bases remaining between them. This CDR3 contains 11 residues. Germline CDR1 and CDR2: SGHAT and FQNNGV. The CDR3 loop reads CASSFSRGYTF. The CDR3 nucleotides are TGTGCCAGCAGCTTTTCCCGTGGCTACACCTTC. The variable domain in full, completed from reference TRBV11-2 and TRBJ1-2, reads EAGVAQSPRYKIIEKRQSVAFWCNPISGHATLYWYQQILGQGPKLLIQFQNNGVVDDSQLPKDRFSAERLKGVDSTLKIQPAKLEDSAVYLCASSFSRGYTFGSGTRLTVV.

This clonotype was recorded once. The DNA of the CDR3 is TGTGCCAGCAGCCATAATAGCGGGGGGATCTACAATGAGCAGTTCTTC. This encodes CASSHNSGGIYNEQFF. V is TRBV3-1 and J is TRBJ2-1; 10 nucleotides line up with TRBD2. Germline CDR1 and CDR2: LGHDT and YNNKEL (reference sequence). V gave up 3 bases and J gave up 3 bases; unmatched junction bases: 5. The CDR3 extends over 16 amino acids.

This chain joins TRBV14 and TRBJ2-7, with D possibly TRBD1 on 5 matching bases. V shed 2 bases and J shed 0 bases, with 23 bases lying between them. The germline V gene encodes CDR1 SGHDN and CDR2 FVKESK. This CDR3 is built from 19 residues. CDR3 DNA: TGTGCCAGCAGCCAACCCAGGGTGGTAGGGCAGGTCAGCTCCTACGAGCAGTACTTC. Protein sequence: CASSQPRVVGQVSSYEQYF.

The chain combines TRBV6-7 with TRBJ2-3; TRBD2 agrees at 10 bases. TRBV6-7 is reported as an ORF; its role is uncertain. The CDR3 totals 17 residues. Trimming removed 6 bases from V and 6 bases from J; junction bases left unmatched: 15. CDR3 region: CASSPHGASGGLDTQYF. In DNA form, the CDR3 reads TGTGCCAGCAGCCCCCACGGGGCTAGCGGGGGTTTGGATACGCAGTATTTT.

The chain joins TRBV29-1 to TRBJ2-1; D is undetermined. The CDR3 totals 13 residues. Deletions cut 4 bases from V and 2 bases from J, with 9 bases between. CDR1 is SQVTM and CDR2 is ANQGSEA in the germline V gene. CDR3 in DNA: TGCAGCGTTGCCTATACCACCTACAATGAGCAGTTCTTC. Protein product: CSVAYTTYNEQFF.

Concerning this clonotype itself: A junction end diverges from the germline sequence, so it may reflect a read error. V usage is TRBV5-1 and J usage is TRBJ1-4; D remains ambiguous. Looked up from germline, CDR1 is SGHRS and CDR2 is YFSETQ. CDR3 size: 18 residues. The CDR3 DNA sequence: TGCGCCAGCAGTCCTTCCGGGGAATTAGATGCAACCAATGAAAAACTGTTTTTT. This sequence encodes CASSPSGELDATNEKLFF. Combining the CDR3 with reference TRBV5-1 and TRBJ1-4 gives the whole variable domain KAGVTQTPRYLIKTRGQQVTLSCSPISGHRSVSWYQQTPGQGLQFLFEYFSETQRNKGNFPGRFSGRQFSNSRSEMNVSTLELGDSALYLCASSPSGELDATNEKLFFGSGTQLSVL.

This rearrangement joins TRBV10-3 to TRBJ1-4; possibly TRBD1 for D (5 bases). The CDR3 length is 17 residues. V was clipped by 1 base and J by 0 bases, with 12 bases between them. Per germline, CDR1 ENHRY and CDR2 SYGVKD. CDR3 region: CAISEFGGGSTNEKLFF. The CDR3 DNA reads TGTGCCATCAGTGAGTTTGGGGGAGGTTCAACTAATGAAAAACTGTTTTTT.

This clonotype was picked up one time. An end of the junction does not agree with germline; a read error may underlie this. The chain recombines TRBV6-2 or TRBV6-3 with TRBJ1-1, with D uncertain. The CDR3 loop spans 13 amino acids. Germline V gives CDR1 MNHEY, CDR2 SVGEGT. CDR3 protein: CASTYRKYTEAFF. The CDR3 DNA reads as TGTGCCAGCACTTACAGAAAGTACACTGAAGCTTTCTTT.